The sequence of this T cell receptor beta chain was determined in a study of blood T cell repertoires in COVID-19. Study as a whole: The United States, Italy and Spain supplied acute and convalescent COVID-19 samples. T cells, B-cell-depleted T cells, or PBMCs provided the cDNA or gDNA that served as material.

The germline gives CDR1 SGHDN, CDR2 FVKESK. Trimming removed 1 base from V and 3 bases from J, with 16 bases in between. This CDR3 is built from 16 residues. As handled by the study authors: Reference gene primers were amplified, and this amplification served to estimate nucleated cell counts. Here immunoSEQ multiplex PCR was the method, and the copy in TCRdb shows in-frame clones only, minus some. Clone size and the V and J calls come from that table; the DNA yielded D and trimming. The table shows a few hundred thousand clones, with around four fifths occurring only once. This sequence joins TRBV14 and TRBJ2-7; perhaps TRBD1 as D (6 bases). This TCR was recovered from a man aged 55 to 70 with acute or convalescent COVID-19. Material for sequencing was peripheral blood. CDR3 loop: CASSQASAGQLYEQYF. The CDR3 DNA reads TGTGCCAGCAGCCAAGCATCCGCCGGACAGCTCTACGAGCAGTACTTC. Based on the CDR3 plus reference TRBV14 and TRBJ2-7, the full variable domain is EAGVTQFPSHSVIEKGQTVTLRCDPISGHDNLYWYRRVMGKEIKFLLHFVKESKQDESGMPNNRFLAERTGGTYSTLKVQPAELEDSGVYFCASSQASAGQLYEQYFGPGTRLTVT.